Listed below are T cell receptor beta chains from one sample, sequenced in a study of OX40 agonist ivuxolimab in advanced cancers. Produced via immunoSEQ multiplex PCR; TCRdb's table is partial and in-frame only. The table records some 86,000 clones, about 90% of them present only once. Specimen: CD4+ or CD8+ T cells sorted from blood, collected in a trial of the OX40 agonist ivuxolimab. All receptors come from an adult with an advanced solid tumor such as melanoma, head and neck, liver or kidney cancer. Both conserved end residues are trimmed from each CDR3. Clone size is not always given. Where it is, it says once, few, many or a class for expanded clones.

TRBJ1-6	12	-	TRBV27	ASTIGKYNSPLH
TRBJ2-6	15	-	TRBV5-1	ASTISGRTSGANVLT
TRBJ2-7	12	-	TRBV4-2	ASSRRPGEGEQY
TRBJ1-1	13	-	TRBV6-5	ASSYTPGTNTEAF
TRBJ1-1	11	once	TRBV5-1	ASSPGTGAEAF
TRBJ2-1	13	-	TRBV5-1	ASSLGDLSYNEQF
TRBJ2-3	12	once	TRBV5-1	ASSSAGDADTQY
TRBJ2-3	12	-	TRBV19	ASRHRQVSDTQY
TRBJ1-4	13	-	TRBV5-1	ASSLAAGGNEKLF
TRBJ2-3	10	-	TRBV29-1	SVGDRTYTQY